The 8 T cell receptor beta chains below were found in one sample sequenced in a study of cytomegalovirus exposure and HLA in healthy donors. A multiplex PCR was run with 60 Vbeta primers and 13 Jbeta primers. Clones were sequenced by immunoSEQ multiplex PCR, and TCRdb holds only the in-frame ones, with some missing. The profile shows around 200,000 clones, about three quarters of them singletons. Sequenced material: PBMCs. The source of these receptors is a female donor in good health and CMV-seronegative.

This clone appeared a single time. This chain uses TRBV4-1 with TRBJ2-3, with TRBD2 matching 12 bases. The CDR3 totals 17 residues. Unmatched junction bases numbered 4, after V lost 3 bases and J lost 0 bases. CDR1 is MGHRA and CDR2 is YSYEKL in the germline V gene. The CDR3 DNA reads TGCGCCAGCAGCCATCCCGGACTAGCGGGGAGCACAGATACGCAGTATTTT. It codes for CASSHPGLAGSTDTQYF.

The chain combines TRBV28 with TRBJ2-6, with a tentative D call TRBD1 (6 bases). CDR3 length equals 17 residues. Trimming took 5 bases from V and 1 from J, leaving 15 bases between them. Germline lookup yields CDR1 MDHEN and CDR2 SYDVKM. The CDR3 here is CASSKDRLTSGANVLTF. The CDR3 bases are TGTGCCAGCAGTAAAGACAGGTTAACTTCTGGGGCCAACGTCCTGACTTTC.

J is TRBJ1-6 and V is TRBV9, with 7 bases identical to TRBD1. Germline trimming cut 4 bases from V and 9 bases from J; bases unmatched to any gene: 16. Germline lookup yields CDR1 SGDLS and CDR2 YYNGEE. The CDR3 has 17 amino acids. This CDR3 is CASSPRGIRDSSSPLHF. In nucleotides, the CDR3 is TGTGCCAGCAGCCCAAGAGGAATCCGGGACAGTAGTTCACCCCTCCACTTT.

This clone was seen just once. The V and J genes are TRBV6-1 and TRBJ1-6; D perhaps matches TRBD1 (6 bases). The CDR3 is 15 amino acids. With 5 bases removed from V and 6 bases from J, the gap between germline ends came to 14 bases. Germline-derived CDR1 and CDR2 are MNHNS and SASEGT. CDR3 in DNA: TGTGCCAGCAGTCCCTCGACAGGATTTAATTCACCCCTCCACTTT. It yields the protein CASSPSTGFNSPLHF.

The J gene is TRBJ2-5, the V gene TRBV6-1, with 8 positions matching TRBD2. Germline trimming cut 5 bases from V and 2 bases from J; bases unmatched to any gene: 7. This CDR3 is 15 amino acids long. Germline V CDR1 and CDR2: MNHNS, SASEGT. CDR3 loop: CASSRGGPPQETQYF. The CDR3 nucleotides read TGTGCCAGCAGTCGCGGGGGGCCCCCTCAAGAGACCCAGTACTTC.

The chain is built from TRBV18 and TRBJ2-5; 8 nucleotides align to TRBD1. The CDR3 runs 14 residues. Germline lookup yields CDR1 KGHSH and CDR2 LQKENI. Trimming cost V 5 bases and J 5 bases; bases outside gene matches: 7. In nucleotides, the CDR3 is TGTGCCAGCTCAAGGACAGGGAACAAGGAGACCCAGTACTTC. Translation: CASSRTGNKETQYF.

This chain joins TRBV7-3 and TRBJ2-3, with 15 bases that match TRBD2. This CDR3 is 16 amino acids long. V was pared by 5 bases and J by 8 bases, with 8 bases of the junction left unmatched. Germline lookup yields CDR1 SGHTA and CDR2 FQGTGA. In nucleotides, the CDR3 is TGTGCCAGCAGCCTCTGGACTAGCGGGGGGGTTGGTACGCAGTATTTT. Translating gives CASSLWTSGGVGTQYF.

The chain couples TRBV2 to TRBJ2-7; a possible D gene is TRBD2 (6 bases). Germline CDR1 is SNHLY and CDR2 is FYNNEI. This CDR3 has 15 amino acids. The CDR3 bases are TGTGCTACGCCTCCCAGACGGGAGAAGACCTACGAGCAGTACTTC. Translating gives CATPPRREKTYEQYF.